These T cell receptor beta chains were read from a single sample in a study of Graves' ophthalmopathy and Graves' hyperthyroidism. TCRdb recomputed calls from the multiplex PCR reads with MiXCR, one row per CDR3 protein. The data show 350,000 to 450,000 distinct CDR3 sequences, around 21% seen once. The specimen sequenced was peripheral blood. All receptors derive from a woman under 30 with stable Graves' hyperthyroidism. CDR3s include the opening cysteine and the closing phenylalanine or tryptophan. The D gene is left open where the match is weak. Not all rows give a size; the values are once, few, many and, for expanded clones, a class.

j_gene: TRBJ1-5
abundance: many
d_gene: -
v_gene: TRBV28
CDR3aa: CASSSLGGVQPQHF
CDR3nt: TGTGCCAGCAGTTCCCTTGGAGGGGTTCAGCCCCAGCATTTT

j_gene: TRBJ2-5
abundance: many
d_gene: -
v_gene: TRBV18
CDR3aa: CASSTRIAAVVSGGTQYF
CDR3nt: TGTGCCAGCTCAACCCGGATAGCGGCTGTCGTTTCGGGTGGGACCCAGTACTTC

j_gene: TRBJ2-7
abundance: many
d_gene: TRBD2
v_gene: TRBV30
CDR3aa: CAWSSGRSYEQYF
CDR3nt: TGTGCCTGGAGCAGCGGGAGGTCCTACGAGCAGTACTTC

j_gene: TRBJ1-2
abundance: many
d_gene: -
v_gene: TRBV5-1
CDR3aa: CASSLARGTNYGYTF
CDR3nt: TGCGCCAGCAGCTTGGCCCGGGGAACTAACTATGGCTACACCTTC

j_gene: TRBJ2-7
abundance: many
d_gene: -
v_gene: TRBV12-3/TRBV12-4
CDR3aa: CASSLPFHFPYEQYF
CDR3nt: TGTGCCAGCAGTTTACCCTTCCACTTCCCGTACGAGCAGTACTTC

j_gene: TRBJ1-2
abundance: many
d_gene: TRBD1
v_gene: TRBV12-3/TRBV12-4
CDR3aa: CASSLRGTGTDYGYTF
CDR3nt: TGTGCCAGCAGTTTACGCGGGACAGGGACAGATTATGGCTACACCTTC

j_gene: TRBJ2-7
abundance: many
d_gene: TRBD1
v_gene: TRBV5-1
CDR3aa: CASRRDSYEQYF
CDR3nt: TGCGCCAGCAGACGGGACAGTTACGAGCAGTACTTC

j_gene: TRBJ1-1
abundance: many
d_gene: -
v_gene: TRBV20-1
CDR3aa: CSVGGRLPEAFF
CDR3nt: TGCAGTGTCGGGGGGCGACTTCCTGAAGCTTTCTTT

j_gene: TRBJ2-2
abundance: few
d_gene: -
v_gene: TRBV7-2
CDR3aa: CASSSPRSPFTGELFF
CDR3nt: TGTGCCAGCAGCTCCCCCCGCAGCCCTTTCACCGGGGAGCTGTTTTTT

j_gene: TRBJ2-7
abundance: -
d_gene: -
v_gene: TRBV27
CDR3aa: CASSLATPYEQYF
CDR3nt: TGTGCCAGCAGTCTAGCGACCCCCTACGAGCAGTACTTC

j_gene: TRBJ1-2
abundance: many
d_gene: -
v_gene: TRBV12-3/TRBV12-4
CDR3aa: CASSRRPPTVGYGYTF
CDR3nt: TGTGCCAGCAGTAGACGACCTCCTACGGTCGGCTATGGCTACACCTTC

j_gene: TRBJ2-5
abundance: few
d_gene: -
v_gene: TRBV18
CDR3aa: CASSPRTSTIPQETQYF
CDR3nt: TGTGCCAGCTCACCACGGACTTCTACAATTCCCCAAGAGACCCAGTACTTC

j_gene: TRBJ1-2
abundance: many
d_gene: -
v_gene: TRBV2
CDR3aa: CASSENFMGRAGRLYGYTF
CDR3nt: TGTGCCAGCAGTGAAAATTTTATGGGGCGAGCAGGGCGGTTATATGGCTACACCTTC

j_gene: TRBJ2-7
abundance: many
d_gene: TRBD2
v_gene: TRBV20-1
CDR3aa: CSANGRGGLYEQYF
CDR3nt: TGCAGTGCCAACGGAAGGGGAGGGCTCTACGAGCAGTACTTC

j_gene: TRBJ2-3
abundance: -
d_gene: -
v_gene: TRBV11-2
CDR3aa: CASRGLGAQGTDTQYF
CDR3nt: TGTGCCAGCAGAGGATTGGGGGCCCAGGGCACAGATACGCAGTATTTT

j_gene: TRBJ1-2
abundance: -
d_gene: -
v_gene: TRBV12-3/TRBV12-4
CDR3aa: CASSFQKFYGYTF
CDR3nt: TGTGCCAGCAGTTTCCAAAAGTTCTATGGCTACACCTTC

j_gene: TRBJ2-7
abundance: many
d_gene: -
v_gene: TRBV20-1
CDR3aa: CSARDTHERSSYEQYF
CDR3nt: TGCAGTGCTAGAGATACCCATGAGCGCAGCTCCTACGAGCAGTACTTC

j_gene: TRBJ2-7
abundance: many
d_gene: -
v_gene: TRBV6-2/TRBV6-3
CDR3aa: CASSGPPYEQYF
CDR3nt: TGTGCAAGCTCCGGGCCACCCTACGAGCAGTACTTC

j_gene: TRBJ2-5
abundance: many
d_gene: -
v_gene: TRBV5-1
CDR3aa: CASSLALDLGTQYF
CDR3nt: TGCGCCAGCAGCTTGGCCCTAGATCTAGGAACCCAGTACTTC

j_gene: TRBJ1-1
abundance: few
d_gene: -
v_gene: TRBV3-1
CDR3aa: CASSPPGIMNTEAFF
CDR3nt: TGTGCCAGCAGCCCGCCGGGGATTATGAACACTGAAGCTTTCTTT

j_gene: TRBJ2-5
abundance: -
d_gene: TRBD1
v_gene: TRBV18
CDR3aa: CASSAPGGQETQYF
CDR3nt: TGTGCCAGCTCAGCTCCAGGGGGACAAGAGACCCAGTACTTC

j_gene: TRBJ2-2
abundance: -
d_gene: -
v_gene: TRBV7-6
CDR3aa: CASRIAGGSNTRELFF
CDR3nt: TGTGCCAGCAGGATAGCAGGGGGGTCGAACACCAGGGAGCTGTTTTTT

j_gene: TRBJ1-2
abundance: many
d_gene: -
v_gene: TRBV7-3
CDR3aa: CASSFEQGGGYTF
CDR3nt: TGTGCCAGCAGCTTCGAACAGGGAGGTGGCTACACCTTC

j_gene: TRBJ2-7
abundance: many
d_gene: -
v_gene: TRBV20-1
CDR3aa: CSAQPGGAGYEQYF
CDR3nt: TGCAGTGCTCAACCTGGGGGTGCCGGCTACGAGCAGTACTTC

j_gene: TRBJ2-6
abundance: -
d_gene: -
v_gene: TRBV4-1
CDR3aa: CASMDHSGANVLTF
CDR3nt: TGCGCCAGCATGGATCACTCTGGGGCCAACGTCCTGACTTTC

j_gene: TRBJ2-7
abundance: once
d_gene: -
v_gene: TRBV6-1
CDR3aa: CASSPGDSNSEEQYF
CDR3nt: TGTGCCAGCAGTCCCGGCGACTCGAACTCGGAAGAGCAGTACTTC

j_gene: TRBJ2-7
abundance: many
d_gene: -
v_gene: TRBV9
CDR3aa: CASSVGGSHSYEQYF
CDR3nt: TGTGCCAGCAGCGTAGGGGGATCGCACTCCTACGAGCAGTACTTC

j_gene: TRBJ1-2
abundance: -
d_gene: -
v_gene: TRBV5-1
CDR3aa: CASNTPNGIDGYTF
CDR3nt: TGCGCCAGCAACACCCCGAACGGGATTGATGGCTACACCTTC

j_gene: TRBJ1-2
abundance: -
d_gene: TRBD1
v_gene: TRBV12-3/TRBV12-4
CDR3aa: CASSRTGIHGYTF
CDR3nt: TGTGCCAGCAGCAGGACAGGTATCCATGGCTACACCTTC

j_gene: TRBJ1-1
abundance: few
d_gene: -
v_gene: TRBV20-1
CDR3aa: CSALSTQQVKAFF
CDR3nt: TGCAGTGCTTTATCGACTCAGCAGGTTAAGGCTTTCTTT